This T cell receptor beta chain was found in a study of chemoradiotherapy in HPV16-positive cancers. Trimming took 6 bases from V and 3 from J, leaving 12 bases between them. CDR3 length: 15 amino acids. Germline CDR1 reads SNHLY; CDR2 reads FYNNEI. Repeated repertoire sampling spanned the course of chemoradiotherapy. Some clones are missing from TCRdb's copy, which holds only in-frame ones; the method was immunoSEQ multiplex PCR. Counted here are around 29,000 clones, approximately 93% occurring once; the ten biggest clones make up 15% to 20%. Sequencing used blood, obtained from a patient who underwent chemoradiotherapy. The source is a human donor with HPV-associated anogenital cancer. The chain links TRBV2 to TRBJ2-6; D ambiguous. CDR3 region: CASRAQGVGANVLTF. In DNA form, the CDR3 reads TGTGCCAGCAGGGCCCAAGGCGTTGGGGCCAACGTCCTGACTTTC.